Presented here are 21 T cell receptor beta chains from one specimen sequenced in a study of blood T cell repertoires in COVID-19. Assay used: immunoSEQ multiplex PCR; TCRdb lists only in-frame clones, some missing. The sample lists roughly 180,000 clones; 84% were seen once. Source material: peripheral blood. These receptor sequences come from a human donor in a cohort sampled during active COVID-19.

V usage is TRBV4-2 and J usage is TRBJ1-1, with unresolved D. Trimming pared 2 bases from V and 5 bases from J, leaving 15 bases between. The CDR3 has 15 residues. CDR1 is LGHNA, CDR2 YNFKEQ, per germline. Here the CDR3 DNA reads TGTGCCAGCAGCCAATCCCCCGGGCGGGGAACTGAAGCTTTCTTT. Residues: CASSQSPGRGTEAFF.

This sequence joins TRBV19 and TRBJ2-7, with TRBD1 matching over 8 bases. The CDR3 totals 15 residues. Per germline, CDR1 LNHDA and CDR2 SQIVND (reference sequence). V dropped 3 bases and J dropped 1; count of bases not matched to a gene: 5. Written as DNA, the CDR3 is TGTGCCAGTAGTATTCTCCAGGGGGCTTCCTACGAGCAGTACTTC. This gives the protein CASSILQGASYEQYF.

V is TRBV3-1 (or the pseudogene TRBV3-2) and J is TRBJ2-7; D gene ambiguous. The germline gives CDR1 LGHDT, CDR2 YNNKEL (reference sequence). The CDR3 covers 11 residues. Deletions cut 1 base from V and 7 bases from J, with 5 bases between. The chain's CDR3 is CASSQGLEQYF. Written as DNA, the CDR3 is TGTGCCAGCAGCCAAGGCCTAGAGCAGTACTTC.

This sequence joins TRBV12-3 or TRBV12-4 and TRBJ2-3; D remains ambiguous. CDR3 size: 13 residues. V was shortened by 1 base and J by 4 bases, with 6 bases between the two germline ends. The CDR3 region is CASSLGEADTQYF. The CDR3 DNA sequence: TGTGCCAGCAGTTTAGGAGAAGCAGATACGCAGTATTTT.

This clone was recorded only once. V usage is TRBV19 and J usage is TRBJ1-6; 9 bases align to TRBD1. J gave up 8 bases and V 5 bases, and 7 bases lay outside the gene matches. CDR1 and CDR2 (germline): LNHDA, SQIVND (reference sequence). The CDR3 is 15 residues long. For the CDR3, the DNA is TGTGCCAGTAGTGCAGACCGGGACAGGGATTCACCCCTCCACTTT. This encodes CASSADRDRDSPLHF.

The CDR3 loop is CASSPTGSRGELFF. The CDR3 nucleotides are TGTGCCAGCAGCCCTACAGGGTCTCGGGGGGAGCTGTTTTTT. This sequence joins TRBV14 and TRBJ2-2, with a weak D call TRBD1 (6 bases). The germline V gene encodes CDR1 SGHDN and CDR2 FVKESK. The CDR3 loop spans 14 amino acids. Trimming took 4 bases from V and 8 from J, leaving 14 bases between them.

This clone was seen a handful of times. V gene TRBV4-2 combines with J gene TRBJ1-4; 7 bases match TRBD1. V shed 1 base and J 7 bases; nucleotides not matched to a gene: 3. Germline V lookup: CDR1 LGHNA, CDR2 YNFKEQ. The CDR3 spans 14 residues. The CDR3 loop is CASSQVRQGEKLFF. The CDR3 nucleotides are TGTGCCAGCAGCCAAGTGCGACAGGGTGAAAAACTGTTTTTT.

This clone was detected a few times. The CDR3 region has the DNA TGTGCCAGTAGCCCAACGACAGGGGCGAGCTACGAGCAGTACTTC. This encodes CASSPTTGASYEQYF. The chain joins TRBV19 to TRBJ2-7, with 8 bases that match TRBD1. The V gene end was trimmed by 6 bases and the J gene end by 3 bases; junction bases not matched to a gene: 10. The germline CDR1 and CDR2 sequences are LNHDA and SQIVND (reference sequence). The CDR3 is 15 residues long.

V usage is TRBV6-5 and J usage is TRBJ1-2, with D possibly TRBD1 on 6 matching bases. The V and J ends lost 0 bases and 5 bases respectively, with 16 bases between them. This CDR3 spans 16 amino acids. Germline-derived CDR1 and CDR2 are MNHEY and SVGAGI. The CDR3 protein is CASSYSINTGLYGYTF. In DNA, the CDR3 is TGTGCCAGCAGTTACTCAATAAATACAGGGTTGTATGGCTACACCTTC.

This sequence joins TRBV5-5 and TRBJ2-2, with D possibly being TRBD2 (6 bases). The germline V and J ends were trimmed by 4 bases and 1 base, with 14 bases remaining between them. This CDR3 has 16 amino acids. CDR1 is SGHKS and CDR2 is YYEKEE in the germline V gene (reference sequence). CDR3 protein: CASSPLPGENTGELFF. CDR3 coding DNA: TGTGCCAGCAGCCCCCTTCCGGGAGAGAACACCGGGGAGCTGTTTTTT.

The chain has TRBV5-4 and TRBJ1-1, with a weak D call TRBD1 (5 bases). V lost 4 bases, J lost 0 bases, and 16 bases lay in between. The germline gives CDR1 SGHNT, CDR2 YYREEE (reference sequence). The CDR3 is made up of 16 amino acids. The CDR3 bases are TGTGCCAGCAGCCCTAGCCGCCGGGGGTTGAACACTGAAGCTTTCTTT. Amino acid sequence: CASSPSRRGLNTEAFF.

V is TRBV7-6 and J is TRBJ2-1, with D perhaps TRBD2 (5 bases). Trimming left V 1 base short and J 0 bases short, with 10 bases between. The CDR3 length is 16 residues. CDR1 is SGHVS and CDR2 is FNYEAQ in the germline V gene. CDR3 coding DNA: TGTGCCAGCAGCTTAGGGGCGGGCTCCTCCTACAATGAGCAGTTCTTC. Encoded protein: CASSLGAGSSYNEQFF.

The rearrangement links TRBV5-6 to TRBJ1-1; no definite D call. Germline V gene lookup returns CDR1 SGHDT and CDR2 YYEEEE. Trimming pared 4 bases from V and 4 bases from J, leaving 17 bases between. CDR3 length: 15 residues. This CDR3 reads CASSPQPGFVTEAFF. CDR3 in DNA: TGTGCCAGCAGCCCACAACCGGGTTTCGTCACTGAAGCTTTCTTT.

This clone was seen once. A junction boundary mismatches the germline segment, possibly from a read error. The CDR3 DNA reads TGCAGTGCCCTCGGCAGGGGGAGAGTTTTT. Its translation: CSALGRGRVF. This chain links TRBV20-1 with TRBJ1-4, with 7 bases identical to TRBD1. CDR1 is DFQATT, CDR2 SNEGSKA, per germline (reference sequence). The CDR3 totals 10 residues.

The genes are TRBV25-1 and TRBJ1-2; TRBD1 aligns across 9 bases. V lost 5 bases to trimming and J lost 7 bases; unmatched junction nucleotides: 2. CDR1 and CDR2 from the germline V gene are MGHDK and SYGVNS. There are 12 residues in the CDR3. CDR3 DNA: TGTGCCAGCAGTACAGGGGGCCGTGGCTACACCTTC. Residues: CASSTGGRGYTF.

This chain uses TRBV5-6 with TRBJ2-2; 8 nucleotides line up with TRBD1. The germline V gene encodes CDR1 SGHDT and CDR2 YYEEEE. The J segment lost 1 base and the V segment lost 4 bases, leaving 3 bases of the junction unmatched. The CDR3 extends over 15 amino acids. The DNA for the CDR3 is TGTGCCAGCAGCCGGGACAGGAGGAACACCGGGGAGCTGTTTTTT. Protein sequence: CASSRDRRNTGELFF. Variable domain in full (rest from reference TRBV5-6 and TRBJ2-2): DAGVTQSPTHLIKTRGQQVTLRCSPKSGHDTVSWYQQALGQGPQFIFQYYEEEERQRGNFPDRFSGHQFPNYSSELNVNALLLGDSALYLCASSRDRRNTGELFFGEGSRLTVL.

J is TRBJ2-2 and V is TRBV11-3; a weak D match, TRBD1 (5 bases). CDR1 SGHNT and CDR2 YENEEA come from the germline V gene. The CDR3 is 14 residues long. V was shortened by 0 bases and J by 4 bases, with 6 bases between the two germline ends. In DNA form, the CDR3 reads TGTGCCAGCAGCTTAGAAACAGGCACCGGGGAGCTGTTTTTT. This sequence encodes CASSLETGTGELFF.

This clone appeared once. This rearrangement joins TRBV27 to TRBJ1-1, with D unclear. CDR3 length: 17 amino acids. Germline values: CDR1 MNHEY, CDR2 SMNVEV (reference sequence). Trimming took off 2 bases at V and 0 bases at J, with 16 bases between the two ends. For the CDR3, the DNA is TGTGCCAGCAGTTTAATCGCCCGGAACACTATGAACACTGAAGCTTTCTTT. Its translation: CASSLIARNTMNTEAFF.

This chain links TRBV6-5 with TRBJ1-3; D gene unclear. The CDR3 has 15 amino acids. Trimming pared 0 bases from V and 2 bases from J, leaving 8 bases between. CDR1 and CDR2 from the germline V gene are MNHEY and SVGAGI. CDR3 in amino acids: CASSYSWRAGNTIYF. CDR3 in DNA: TGTGCCAGCAGTTACTCTTGGAGGGCTGGAAACACCATATATTTT.

V and J are TRBV27 and TRBJ1-1; D is unclear. V lost 1 base and J lost 6, with 21 bases in between. The CDR3 totals 17 residues. CDR1 and CDR2 (germline): MNHEY, SMNVEV (reference sequence). CDR3 residues: CASSLFSSPFAAAEAFF. Here the CDR3 DNA reads TGTGCCAGCAGTTTATTCTCCTCCCCGTTTGCGGCAGCTGAAGCTTTCTTT.

This chain links TRBV6-2 or TRBV6-3 with TRBJ2-7, with D uncertain. The ends were cut back, 2 bases at V and 5 bases at J, with 7 bases in the middle. Per germline, CDR1 MNHEY and CDR2 SVGEGT. The CDR3 sequence is 12 residues long. DNA of the CDR3: TGTGCCAGCAGTTACGTAGCTCACGAGCAGTACTTC. Protein: CASSYVAHEQYF.